Each of the 14 T cell receptor beta chains below was sequenced from the same sample in a study of T-cell reconstitution after alpha-beta-depleted transplantation in children. The TCRbeta library was prepared with unique molecular identifiers. TCRdb itself ran the PCR reads through MiXCR, one entry per CDR3 protein. The repertoire holds about 580,000 distinct CDR3 sequences, with 23% as singletons. Specimen: PBMCs, mostly from graft donor cells, collected 360 days after TCRalphabeta/CD19-depleted stem cell transplant. These TCRs come from a boy less than two years old who had a stem cell transplant for acute myeloid leukemia, so the T cells may come from the graft donor.

This chain joins TRBV20-1 and TRBJ2-3; 13 bases line up with TRBD2. The CDR3 has 16 amino acids. Germline-derived CDR1 and CDR2 are DFQATT and SNEGSKA (reference sequence). V lost 5 bases, J lost 0 bases, and 5 bases stayed unmatched. In nucleotides, the CDR3 is TGCAGTGCTCGGACTAGCGGGGGTGTTAGCACAGATACGCAGTATTTT. As protein: CSARTSGGVSTDTQYF.

The sample holds a few counts of this clonotype. V gene TRBV15 combines with J gene TRBJ2-7; D tentatively fits TRBD1 or TRBD2 (5 bases each). The CDR3 sequence is 14 residues long. Germline CDR1 reads LNHNV; CDR2 reads YYDKDF (reference sequence). V was trimmed by 3 bases and J by 3 bases, leaving 12 bases between them. CDR3 sequence: CATSSTGTIYEQYF. The CDR3 DNA follows: TGTGCCACCAGCAGTACCGGGACCATCTACGAGCAGTACTTC. The variable domain in full, with the rest retrieved from reference TRBV15 and TRBJ2-7, is DAMVIQNPRYQVTQFGKPVTLSCSQTLNHNVMYWYQQKSSQAPKLLFHYYDKDFNNEADTPDNFQSRRPNTSFCFLDIRSPGLGDTAMYLCATSSTGTIYEQYFGPGTRLTVT.

This clonotype was recorded at least ten times. The chain recombines TRBV20-1 with TRBJ1-1; TRBD1 matches 9 bases. CDR1 is DFQATT, CDR2 SNEGSKA, per germline (reference sequence). This CDR3 contains 18 residues. The V gene end was trimmed by 0 bases and the J gene end by 0 bases; junction bases not matched to a gene: 11. The CDR3: CSARDLSRTGELNTEAFF. CDR3 DNA sequence: TGCAGTGCTAGAGATCTCTCACGGACAGGGGAATTGAACACTGAAGCTTTCTTT.

This clonotype was observed many times. This chain joins TRBV20-1 and TRBJ2-7, with TRBD1 matching over 7 bases. The length of the CDR3 is 14 residues. Germline CDR1 DFQATT, CDR2 SNEGSKA (reference sequence). After removal of 2 bases from V and 2 bases from J, the junction contained 6 bases not matched to a gene. The DNA for the CDR3 is TGCAGTGCTAGACCAGACAGGGCCCCCTACGAGCAGTACTTC. Its translation: CSARPDRAPYEQYF.

The table lists this clonotype with a count of one. The chain links TRBV21-1 to TRBJ2-7; TRBD1, as called in the table, went unchecked against the DNA. TRBV21-1 is reported as a pseudogene. The CDR3 spans 16 residues. The CDR3 DNA follows: TGTGCCAGCAGCAAAGCGCCTCCGAGGGGGCTGTACGAGCAGTACTTC. Amino acid sequence: CASSKAPPRGLYEQYF.

The genes are TRBV12-3 or TRBV12-4 and TRBJ1-2, with D possibly being TRBD1 (5 bases). CDR3 size: 14 residues. V lost 6 bases, J lost 4 bases, and 15 bases lay in between. In DNA, the CDR3 is TGTGCCAGCAGCCCCCGAGGGGTTACCTATGGCTACACCTTC. Translated, it gives CASSPRGVTYGYTF.

This clonotype was seen many times. J is TRBJ2-2 and V is TRBV6-1; tentative D call: TRBD1 (6 bases). The CDR3 has 17 residues. V shed 6 bases and J shed 1 base, with 18 bases lying between them. CDR1 and CDR2 from the germline V gene are MNHNS and SASEGT. The CDR3 coding sequence is TGTGCCAGCAGGAACACCAGGGGAACGTTGAACACCGGGGAGCTGTTTTTT. It is translated as CASRNTRGTLNTGELFF.

V usage is TRBV2 and J usage is TRBJ2-3; D is perhaps TRBD1 (6 bases). Germline V gene data show CDR1 as SNHLY and CDR2 as FYNNEI. V shed 6 bases and J shed 6 bases, with 19 bases lying between them. This CDR3 has 15 residues. This CDR3 is CASRIRRTDGDTQYF. In nucleotides, the CDR3 is TGTGCCAGCAGAATCCGGAGGACAGACGGGGATACGCAGTATTTT.

This clonotype showed up just a few times. The chain employs TRBV6-2 or TRBV6-3 and TRBJ2-1; 12 bases match TRBD1. Germline V gene data show CDR1 as MNHEY and CDR2 as SVGEGT. Unmatched junction bases numbered 8, after V lost 2 bases and J lost 12 bases. This CDR3 comprises 15 residues. As DNA, the CDR3 is TGTGCCAGCAGTTACGGAGGGACAGGGGGCCGAGGGCAGTTCTTC. This codes for CASSYGGTGGRGQFF.

There are a few counts of this clonotype. This chain joins TRBV3-1 and TRBJ2-1, with D unresolved. The CDR3 is 14 amino acids. Per germline, CDR1 LGHDT and CDR2 YNNKEL (reference sequence). The V gene lost 3 bases and the J gene lost 6 bases, with 12 bases spanning the gap. The CDR3 sequence is CASSQRPSSNEQFF. CDR3 in DNA: TGTGCCAGCAGCCAGCGACCAAGTTCCAATGAGCAGTTCTTC.

This clonotype was seen a few times. The chain links TRBV18 to TRBJ2-3, with 14 positions matching TRBD2. Trimming at V came to 6 bases and at J to 0 bases, leaving 8 bases not matched to a gene. The CDR3 spans 18 residues. Germline assignment: CDR1 KGHSH and CDR2 LQKENI. Written as DNA, the CDR3 is TGTGCCAGCTCTCCGGGACTAGCGGGGGTGTCTAGCACAGATACGCAGTATTTT. It encodes CASSPGLAGVSSTDTQYF.

The chain employs TRBV20-1 and TRBJ2-4; D is perhaps TRBD2 (7 bases). V was shortened by 2 bases and J by 1 base, with 12 bases between the two germline ends. The length of the CDR3 is 15 residues. The germline V gene encodes CDR1 DFQATT and CDR2 SNEGSKA (reference sequence). CDR3 DNA sequence: TGCAGTGCTAGAAGGGGGGGAAGCGCCAAAAACATTCAGTACTTC. It yields the protein CSARRGGSAKNIQYF.

The chain links TRBV6-5 to TRBJ2-4, with D uncertain. The CDR3 is made up of 11 amino acids. Trimming left V 10 bases short and J 1 base short, with 5 bases between. CDR1 and CDR2 (germline): MNHEY, SVGAGI. Here the CDR3 reads CATAAKNIQYF. The CDR3 DNA reads TGTGCCACCGCGGCCAAAAACATTCAGTACTTC.

There are a few counts of this clonotype. The gene calls are TRBV4-3 and TRBJ2-7, with 7 bases aligning to TRBD2. This CDR3 comprises 15 residues. CDR1 and CDR2 from the germline V gene are LGHNA and YSLEER. Trimming at V came to 0 bases and at J to 2 bases, leaving 4 bases not matched to a gene. CDR3 bases: TGCGCCAGCAGCCAAGATCCTAGCGGTGCCTACGAGCAGTACTTC. Its translation is CASSQDPSGAYEQYF.